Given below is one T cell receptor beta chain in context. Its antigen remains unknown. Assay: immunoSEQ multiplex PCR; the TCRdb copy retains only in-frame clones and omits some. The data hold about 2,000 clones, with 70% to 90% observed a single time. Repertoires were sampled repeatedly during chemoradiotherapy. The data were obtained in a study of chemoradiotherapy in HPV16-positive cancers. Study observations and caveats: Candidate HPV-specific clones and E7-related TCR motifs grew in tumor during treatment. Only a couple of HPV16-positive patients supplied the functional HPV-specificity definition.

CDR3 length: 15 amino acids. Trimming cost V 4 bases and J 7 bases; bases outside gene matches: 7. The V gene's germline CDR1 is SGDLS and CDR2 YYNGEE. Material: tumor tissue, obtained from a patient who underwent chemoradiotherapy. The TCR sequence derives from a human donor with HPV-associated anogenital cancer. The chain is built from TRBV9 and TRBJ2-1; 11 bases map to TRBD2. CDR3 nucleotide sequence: TGTGCCAGCAGCCCCCTGACTAGCGGGACTAATGAGCAGTTCTTC. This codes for CASSPLTSGTNEQFF.